This paragraph reports one TCR beta chain. RNA was extracted with the RNeasy kit, and a quantity of roughly 0.5 to 1 ug was reverse transcribed using random hexamers. Amplification of TCR beta CDR3 spanned 54 Vbeta and 13 Jbeta via immunoSEQ multiplex PCR. Via MiXCR, TCRdb re-called the immunoSEQ multiplex PCR reads, giving one row per CDR3 protein. This sample has about 80,000 distinct CDR3 sequences, with 90% to 95% found just once. The data belong to a study of CD8 T cells in Susac syndrome. CDR3 length: 13 amino acids. In germline, CDR1 is WNHNN, CDR2 SYGVQD (reference sequence). V was shortened by 1 base and J by 7 bases, with 8 bases between the two germline ends.

The chain recombines TRBV10-1 with TRBJ2-1; D not certain. The sequencing sample was made of CD8+ T cells from PBMCs. This clonotype was obtained from a human donor in good health. The CDR3 DNA is TGCGCCAGCAGTGAGTACATGTGGAATGAGCAGTTCTTC. Translation: CASSEYMWNEQFF.